These 11 T cell receptor beta chains share one sample of origin, sequenced in a study of vaccination and CD4 T cells after COVID-19 (dated by TCRdb to the early 2020s). No antigen is known for these receptors. The library was made by PCR. Sequenced on an Illumina iSeq 100. TCR sequencing of DNA from cultured CD4+ T cells used the Oncomine TCR Beta short-read assay at the Johns Hopkins FTIC core. TCRdb reran the public reads through fastp at Q25 and MiXCR, keeping productive beta chains. Rows with one shared CDR3 protein collapse into an entry with the most common genes and DNA. This sample has around 25,000 distinct CDR3 sequences in its table, and 28% of those were observed once. The ten largest account for just over 7% of the sample. The time point label, as the study defines it: late sampling 161 to 241 days after vaccination in a few convalescent patients. The treatment or condition label corresponds to: approximately nine-day PBMC culture with coronavirus spike peptide pools or control peptides (ViraFEST assay).

Sample: CD4+ T cells from blood, cultured in vitro, taken about 7 months after SARS-CoV-2 vaccination. The source is a human donor who had recovered from COVID-19.

V gene TRBV20-1 combines with J gene TRBJ2-3, with D perhaps matching TRBD2 (6 bases). This CDR3 has 17 residues. The V end lost 5 bases, the J end lost 0 bases, and 21 bases lay between the germline ends. Germline CDR1 reads DFQATT; CDR2 reads SNEGSKA (reference sequence). The CDR3 loop reads CSAPGLTGTPSTDTQYF. CDR3 DNA sequence: TGCAGTGCTCCCGGACTAACGGGCACCCCCAGCACAGATACGCAGTATTTT.

The genes are TRBV7-8 and TRBJ2-1; TRBD2 is a possible D gene (6 bases). V was trimmed by 5 bases and J by 2 bases, leaving 16 bases between them. The CDR3 loop spans 16 amino acids. CDR1 and CDR2 (germline): SGHVS, FQNEAQ. The CDR3 is CASSPSDPGAYNEQFF. The CDR3 coding sequence is TGTGCCAGCAGCCCTAGCGACCCAGGCGCCTACAATGAGCAGTTCTTC.

The chain employs TRBV28 and TRBJ2-7; TRBD1 aligns across 7 bases. The CDR3 is made up of 16 amino acids. V was pared by 8 bases and J by 0 bases, with 13 bases of the junction left unmatched. The germline CDR1 and CDR2 sequences are MDHEN and SYDVKM. CDR3 region: CASRFRPQGSSYEQYF. The CDR3 bases are TGTGCCAGCCGATTCCGCCCACAGGGGTCCTCCTACGAGCAGTACTTC.

The gene calls are TRBV12-3 or TRBV12-4 and TRBJ1-5; unclear D gene. The V and J ends lost 3 bases and 5 bases respectively, with 8 bases between them. CDR3 size: 13 residues. CDR3 amino acids: CASSLDGYQPQHF. The CDR3 bases are TGTGCCAGCAGTTTGGACGGCTATCAGCCCCAGCATTTT.

The chain uses TRBV20-1 and TRBJ2-3; the match to TRBD2 covers 9 bases. The CDR3 runs 17 residues. J lost 7 bases, V lost 0 bases, and 14 bases had no gene match. Germline values: CDR1 DFQATT, CDR2 SNEGSKA (reference sequence). The CDR3 here is CSARDFSATSGAYTQYF. CDR3 in DNA: TGCAGTGCTAGAGATTTTAGTGCGACTAGCGGCGCTTATACGCAGTATTTT.

This clonotype was seen more than once but under ten times. The chain is built from TRBV7-2 and TRBJ2-3, with 10 positions matching TRBD2. From germline, CDR1 is SGHTA and CDR2 FQGNSA. CDR3 length: 16 residues. The J segment lost 3 bases and the V segment lost 5 bases, leaving 8 bases of the junction unmatched. CDR3 sequence (DNA): TGTGCCAGCAGCCAAGTAGCGGGAGGCTTGACAGATACGCAGTATTTT. Amino acids: CASSQVAGGLTDTQYF.

This clonotype has only one observation. V and J are TRBV28 and TRBJ1-1; TRBD1 is a possible D gene (5 bases). V gave up 2 bases and J gave up 1 base, with 8 bases separating them. The CDR3 covers 14 residues. Germline V gene sequence: CDR1 MDHEN, CDR2 SYDVKM. CDR3 protein: CASSLMTANTEAFF. DNA for the CDR3: TGTGCCAGCAGTTTAATGACAGCGAACACTGAAGCTTTCTTT.

The V gene is TRBV6-2 or TRBV6-3, the J gene TRBJ2-1; tentatively, D is TRBD2 (6 bases). Germline lookup yields CDR1 MNHEY and CDR2 SVGEGT. V gave up 6 bases and J gave up 9 bases, with 18 bases separating them. The CDR3 consists of 14 residues. The CDR3 DNA follows: TGTGCCAGCAGCCCATCCCCAGGGAGGAGTGAGCAGTTCTTC. Its protein is CASSPSPGRSEQFF.

The rearrangement links TRBV28 to TRBJ1-3; D remains unclear. Trimming shortened V by 5 bases and J by 6 bases, and 8 bases separated the two germline ends. Germline CDR1 is MDHEN and CDR2 is SYDVKM. This CDR3 spans 12 amino acids. CDR3 protein: CASSPILNTIYF. The CDR3 DNA is TGTGCCAGCAGTCCCATTCTAAACACCATATATTTT.

This clonotype was picked up a small number of times. The rearrangement joins TRBV10-3 to TRBJ2-5; TRBD2 matches at 12 bases. The junction had 5 bases not matched to a gene; V was cut back by 4 bases and J by 5 bases. This CDR3 has 15 residues. Looked up from germline, CDR1 is ENHRY and CDR2 is SYGVKD. CDR3 residues: CAISGGTSGPETQYF. The DNA of the CDR3 is TGTGCCATCAGTGGCGGGACTAGCGGGCCGGAGACCCAGTACTTC.

The rearrangement links TRBV24-1 to TRBJ2-7; no definite D call. The CDR3 consists of 14 residues. Looked up from germline, CDR1 is KGHDR and CDR2 is SFDVKD. V dropped 5 bases and J dropped 2 bases, with 12 bases sitting between them. CDR3 sequence (DNA): TGTGCCACCAGTGGGGCAGGCTGGCCCTACGAGCAGTACTTC. Amino acid sequence: CATSGAGWPYEQYF.